This paragraph reports one TCR beta chain. The antigen is unknown. It was 5'RACE with constant-segment primers that produced the TCR alpha and TCR beta cDNA libraries, which carried sample barcodes and UMIs. TCRdb analysed the 5' RACE reads with MiXCR anew, one entry per CDR3 protein. The table has about 350,000 distinct CDR3 sequences, approximately 15% seen once. Unmatched junction bases numbered 6, after V lost 8 bases and J lost 2 bases. Germline V gene data show CDR1 as SGHRS and CDR2 as YFSETQ. This CDR3 comprises 14 residues. The sample originates from a study of T-cell memory formation after mild COVID-19. The study, taken as a whole, reports: Some responding clones appeared in pre-infection memory, suggesting cross-reactive memory joined. Clones from the second wave (peaking day 37) had unconfirmed SARS-CoV-2 specificity. Clones that contracted from day 15 to 85 were balanced CD4/CD8, while later expanders leaned CD4+.

Sequencing input: PBMCs or a T cell subset sorted from them (not recorded which). This TCR came from a man younger than 35 who had mild COVID-19 (a few samples of this study predate the infection). Cell type and time point are not known. This chain links TRBV5-1 with TRBJ2-1; 8 nucleotides agree with TRBD2. The CDR3 here is CASRRGGPYNEQFF. CDR3 nucleotide sequence: TGCGCCAGTAGACGCGGGGGGCCCTACAATGAGCAGTTCTTC.